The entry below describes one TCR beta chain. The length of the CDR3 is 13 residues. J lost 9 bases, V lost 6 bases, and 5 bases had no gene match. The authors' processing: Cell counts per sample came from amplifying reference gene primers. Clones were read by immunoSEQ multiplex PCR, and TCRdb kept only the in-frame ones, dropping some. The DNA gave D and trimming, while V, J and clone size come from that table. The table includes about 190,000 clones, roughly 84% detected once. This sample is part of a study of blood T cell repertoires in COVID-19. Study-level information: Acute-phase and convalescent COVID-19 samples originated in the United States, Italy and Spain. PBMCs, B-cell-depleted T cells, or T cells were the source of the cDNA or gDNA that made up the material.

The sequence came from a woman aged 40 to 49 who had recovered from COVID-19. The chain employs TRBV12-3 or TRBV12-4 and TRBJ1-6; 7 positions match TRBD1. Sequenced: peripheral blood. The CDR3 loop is CASRRQGVSPLHF. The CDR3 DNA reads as TGTGCCAGCAGGAGGCAGGGGGTTTCACCCCTCCACTTT.